A selection of T cell receptor beta chains follows, all from one sample in a study of blood T cell repertoires in COVID-19. Libraries were prepared by immunoSEQ multiplex PCR; TCRdb keeps only in-frame clonotypes and omits some of them. Of a few hundred thousand clones in the sample, 88% were seen once. Input material: PBMCs or T cells enriched from blood (not recorded which). Receptors originate from a woman aged 50 to 65 who had recovered from COVID-19. Each CDR3 is given with its conserved first and last residue. The D gene is left open where the match is weak. Some rows have no size entry. The others give once, few or many, or a class for an expanded clone.

d_gene	v_gene	abundance	j_gene	CDR3nt	CDR3aa
TRBD1	TRBV28	-	TRBJ2-7	TGTGCCAGCAGACACTCCGGGACAGCCTACGAGCAGTACTTC	CASRHSGTAYEQYF
-	TRBV20-1	-	TRBJ2-1	TGCATTTCTTCCTCGGGGGATGAGCAGTTCTTC	CISSSGDEQFF
TRBD1	TRBV6-5	-	TRBJ2-7	TGTGCCAGCACCTTCGGACAGGGTTCCTACGAGCAGTACTTC	CASTFGQGSYEQYF
-	TRBV4-3	once	TRBJ2-7	TGCGCCAGCAGCCAAGTACCGGGTAATCCTTCCTACGAGCAGTACTTC	CASSQVPGNPSYEQYF
-	TRBV7-6	-	TRBJ1-3	TGTGCCAGCGGGACAAGTGGAAACACCATATATTTT	CASGTSGNTIYF
TRBD2	TRBV5-1	-	TRBJ2-1	TGCGCCAGCCGGACTAGCGGGATGAATGAGCAGTTCTTC	CASRTSGMNEQFF
-	TRBV12-1	few	TRBJ2-5	TGTGCCAGCAGCTTTGCCACTGAAGAGACCCAGTACTTC	CASSFATEETQYF
-	TRBV7-2	few	TRBJ2-1	TGTGCCAGCAGGGTGCAAGGGGGTGAGCAGTTCTTC	CASRVQGGEQFF
TRBD1	TRBV6-4	-	TRBJ1-1	TGTGCCAGCAGTGCGACAGGGGGCAACACTGAAGCTTTCTTT	CASSATGGNTEAFF
TRBD1	TRBV15	-	TRBJ2-5	TGTGCCACCAGCAGAGATGGGTCCGATGGACAGGACGAGACCCAGTACTTC	CATSRDGSDGQDETQYF
-	TRBV18	-	TRBJ2-3	TGTGCCAGCTCACTACAGGGGAGGAGCACAGATACGCAGTATTTT	CASSLQGRSTDTQYF
-	TRBV7-2	-	TRBJ2-1	TGTGCCAGCAGCTTAGCACAGGGCGGCTACAATGAGCAGTTCTTC	CASSLAQGGYNEQFF
TRBD1	TRBV10-1	-	TRBJ2-1	TGCGCCAGCAGCCCCGGGACAGGGACATACAATGAGCAGTTCTTC	CASSPGTGTYNEQFF
TRBD1	TRBV10-2	once	TRBJ1-1	TGCGCCAGCAGGAGGGACAGGGGAGACACTGAAGCTTTCTTT	CASRRDRGDTEAFF
-	TRBV5-1	-	TRBJ2-7	TGCGCCAGTTCTATAGGGTCTAGCCTCTATGACGAGCAGTACTTC	CASSIGSSLYDEQYF
-	TRBV7-3	-	TRBJ2-3	TGTGCCAGCAGCCTAGGTGGTTCGGCAGATACGCAGTATTTT	CASSLGGSADTQYF
-	TRBV7-9	-	TRBJ2-7	TGTGCCAGCAGCTCCGCGGTAGAGGGTTCCGAGCAGTACTTC	CASSSAVEGSEQYF
-	TRBV19	once	TRBJ1-2	TGTGCCAGTAGTACCCCTTGGGGGCGCGGGGGCTACACCTTC	CASSTPWGRGGYTF
TRBD2	TRBV9	-	TRBJ2-1	TGTGCCAGCAGCCCCACAACAATGACTAGCGGGAGTTACAATGAGCAGTTCTTC	CASSPTTMTSGSYNEQFF
TRBD2	TRBV6-5	-	TRBJ2-1	TGTGCCAGCAGGACCGGGACTAGTAAGTTCTTC	CASRTGTSKFF
-	TRBV2	-	TRBJ1-2	TGTGCCAGCAGTCCCCGATTGGGGCTCTATGGCTACACCTTC	CASSPRLGLYGYTF
TRBD1	TRBV15	-	TRBJ1-3	TGTGCCACCAGCAGTCAGGGGGGACAGCATGGAAACACCATATATTTT	CATSSQGGQHGNTIYF
TRBD1	TRBV30	-	TRBJ1-2	TGTGCCTGGAGTGCCGGGACAGGGGGTTTCTATGGCTACACCTTC	CAWSAGTGGFYGYTF
-	TRBV6-5	-	TRBJ1-1	TGTGCCAGCACGGGGGAAACTGAAGCTTTCTTT	CASTGETEAFF
-	TRBV24-1	-	TRBJ1-1	TGTGCCACCAGTGATTTGTTGGGGGGAGTCACTGAAGCTTTCTTT	CATSDLLGGVTEAFF
TRBD2	TRBV5-5	-	TRBJ2-3	TGTGCCAGCAGCTTGAACGGGAGGGCGGATACGCAGTATTTT	CASSLNGRADTQYF
TRBD2	TRBV30	-	TRBJ2-7	TGTGCCTGGAGTGGATCTAGCGGACTCTACGAGCAGTACTTC	CAWSGSSGLYEQYF
-	TRBV2	-	TRBJ1-5	TGTGCCAGCAGTGAAGTGGGGCGGGGGCAGCCCCAGCATTTT	CASSEVGRGQPQHF
-	TRBV7-8	-	TRBJ2-6	TGTGCCAGCAGGTCCGGGACACCGATATCTGGGGCCAACGTCCTGACTTTC	CASRSGTPISGANVLTF
-	TRBV12-3/TRBV12-4	-	TRBJ1-1	TGTGCCAGCAGTTTACAGGGGAACACTGAAGCTTTCTTT	CASSLQGNTEAFF
-	TRBV9	few	TRBJ1-4	TGTGCCAGCAGCCAGGGTGGGGGGAGAGGGGAAAAACTGTTTTTT	CASSQGGGRGEKLFF
TRBD2	TRBV24-1	-	TRBJ2-3	TGTGCCACCAGTGATCCAGGACTAGCGGGATTCACAGATACGCAGTATTTT	CATSDPGLAGFTDTQYF
TRBD1	TRBV28	-	TRBJ1-4	TGTGCCAGCAGTTCGCTTCTTGGGGACAGGAGATATGCAACTAATGAAAAACTGTTTTTT	CASSSLLGDRRYATNEKLFF
-	TRBV19	-	TRBJ1-2	TGTGCCAGTACACTGGGGGGAGACTATGGCTACACCTTC	CASTLGGDYGYTF
-	TRBV29-1	-	TRBJ2-3	TGCAGCGCCCAGGGGGGCCTTAACGATTTAGATACGCAGTATTTT	CSAQGGLNDLDTQYF
-	TRBV18	-	TRBJ1-1	TGTGCCAGCTCCCTTCTGGACATGAACACTGAAGCTTTCTTT	CASSLLDMNTEAFF
-	TRBV7-8	-	TRBJ2-7	TGTGCCAGCAGCTTAAATCGGGGGGCAAACGTCTACGAGCAGTACTTC	CASSLNRGANVYEQYF
TRBD2	TRBV19	-	TRBJ2-1	TGTGCCAGTAGTTCCCGACTAGCGGGGGGCGCTATAAGCTCCTACAATGAGCAGTTCTTC	CASSSRLAGGAISSYNEQFF
-	TRBV10-3	-	TRBJ2-1	TGTGCCATCAGTGACCACTACAATGAGCAGTTCTTC	CAISDHYNEQFF
TRBD1	TRBV6-4	-	TRBJ1-1	TGTGCCAGCAGTGACTCTGGGACAGGGAGAACTGAAGCTTTCTTT	CASSDSGTGRTEAFF
TRBD2	TRBV12-5	-	TRBJ2-5	TGTGCTAGTGGTCGGACCGGGACTAAAGAGACCCAGTACTTC	CASGRTGTKETQYF
-	TRBV7-2	-	TRBJ1-1	TGTGCCAGCAGCGGCGGACAGTTGAACACTGAAGCTTTCTTT	CASSGGQLNTEAFF
-	TRBV11-3	-	TRBJ2-1	TGTGCCAGCAGCTTAGGGCTCGTCGGGAGATTAAATGAGCAGTTCTTC	CASSLGLVGRLNEQFF
-	TRBV30	-	TRBJ1-5	TGTGCCTGGAGTCCTTCTGGGCGGGGTAGAGGCCAGCCCCAGCATTTT	CAWSPSGRGRGQPQHF
TRBD2	TRBV4-2	-	TRBJ2-2	TGTGCCAGCAGCCAAGAATCCGGGACTAGCGGGAAGGCGGAGCTGTTTTTT	CASSQESGTSGKAELFF
-	TRBV11-2	-	TRBJ2-1	TGTGCCAGCAGCTTAGAGGCGCTAGGCTACAATGAGCAGTTCTTC	CASSLEALGYNEQFF
-	TRBV7-2	-	TRBJ1-5	TGTGCCAGCAGCTTAGAATTGCGGGGCGGGCAGCCCCAGCATTTT	CASSLELRGGQPQHF
-	TRBV5-4	-	TRBJ1-6	TGTGCCAGCAGCTCCACCGGGTCCCCGGGTGTTGATTCACCCCTCCACTTT	CASSSTGSPGVDSPLHF
TRBD1	TRBV7-9	-	TRBJ1-1	TGTGCCAGCAGCTCCGGGACAGGGCGTACTGAAGCTTTCTTT	CASSSGTGRTEAFF
-	TRBV9	-	TRBJ2-3	TGTGCCAGCAGCGAGCGGGCTAGTGGCTTCGCAGATACGCAGTATTTT	CASSERASGFADTQYF
TRBD1	TRBV5-1	-	TRBJ1-1	TGCGCCAGCAGCTTGCGGGGACAGGGTAACACTGAAGCTTTCTTT	CASSLRGQGNTEAFF
-	TRBV6-2/TRBV6-3	-	TRBJ1-4	TGTGCCAGCAGCTCCGACAGGATTAATGAAAAACTGTTTTTT	CASSSDRINEKLFF
TRBD2	TRBV28	once	TRBJ2-2	TGTGCCAGCAGTCCTAGCGGGAGTAACACCGGGGAGCTGTTTTTT	CASSPSGSNTGELFF
-	TRBV2	few	TRBJ2-5	TGTGCCAGCAGCTCCCAGGGAACAGGGCAAGAGACCCAGTACTTC	CASSSQGTGQETQYF
TRBD1	TRBV3-1/TRBV3-2	-	TRBJ1-5	TGTGCCAGCAGTCTCCGGACAGGGGCCAATCAGCCCCAGCATTTT	CASSLRTGANQPQHF
-	TRBV5-1	-	TRBJ1-2	TGCGCCAGCAGCTCCCAGGACAGTACCTATGGCTACACCTTC	CASSSQDSTYGYTF
TRBD2	TRBV9	-	TRBJ2-7	TGTGCCAGCAGCGTAGGCTCTAGCGGATCCTACGAGCAGTACTTC	CASSVGSSGSYEQYF
-	TRBV28	-	TRBJ1-1	TGTGCCAGCAGTTTAACCGGGAAAGCTTTCTTT	CASSLTGKAFF
TRBD1	TRBV7-9	-	TRBJ1-2	TGTGCCAGCAGCCAGGGACAGGGCTATGGCTACACCTTC	CASSQGQGYGYTF
-	TRBV28	-	TRBJ2-3	TGTGCCAGCAGCCCTCACACCGGGGGAACAGATACGCAGTATTTT	CASSPHTGGTDTQYF